This passage covers 23 T cell receptor beta chains from one sample sequenced in a study of neurological immune-mediated disorders. Using its own MiXCR run on the 5' RACE reads, TCRdb lists one record per CDR3 protein. The table has about 66,000 distinct CDR3 sequences, 3.9% seen once; the top ten hold 1.3%. The specimen was PBMCs. These TCRs come from a man aged 25 to 40 with multiple sclerosis.

This clonotype has at least ten counts. Here the CDR3 reads CAITPGQGSYEQYF. The CDR3 region has the DNA TGTGCCATCACTCCGGGACAGGGCTCCTACGAGCAGTACTTC. The chain recombines TRBV10-3 with TRBJ2-7, with 9 bases lining up with TRBD1. The CDR3 totals 14 residues. V trimming: 7 bases; J trimming: 0 bases; junction bases outside the gene matches: 4. The germline gives CDR1 ENHRY, CDR2 SYGVKD.

This clonotype was observed many times. The rearrangement links TRBV6-6 to TRBJ2-5; D gene ambiguous. CDR3 length: 15 amino acids. The germline V gene has CDR1 MNHNY and CDR2 SVGAGI (reference sequence). V lost 2 bases, J lost 5 bases, and 15 bases lay in between. CDR3 protein: CASSYSRATEETQYF. Written as DNA, the CDR3 is TGTGCCAGCAGTTACAGTAGAGCGACGGAGGAGACCCAGTACTTC.

This clonotype was seen at least ten times. The J gene is TRBJ2-3, the V gene TRBV20-1, with 10 bases lining up with TRBD1. CDR1 and CDR2 (germline): DFQATT, SNEGSKA (reference sequence). Germline trimming cut 1 base from V and 2 bases from J; bases unmatched to any gene: 9. The CDR3 loop spans 17 amino acids. As DNA, the CDR3 is TGCAGTGCTAGAGTCCCCCCGGGACAGGGGCCCACAGATACGCAGTATTTT. The encoded protein is CSARVPPGQGPTDTQYF.

In this sample, this clonotype turned up many times. The chain links TRBV7-9 to TRBJ2-2; D call uncertain. The CDR3 totals 14 residues. CDR1 SEHNR and CDR2 FQNEAQ come from the germline V gene (reference sequence). Trimming shortened V by 3 bases and J by 6 bases, and 11 bases separated the two germline ends. CDR3 DNA sequence: TGTGCCAGCAGCTTTTCAGAAGTCCCCGGGGAGCTGTTTTTT. The encoded protein is CASSFSEVPGELFF.

At least ten counts were recorded for this clonotype. The rearrangement links TRBV5-5 to TRBJ2-3; 11 bases match TRBD2. Germline lookup yields CDR1 SGHKS and CDR2 YYEKEE (reference sequence). Trimming removed 1 base from V and 3 bases from J; junction bases left unmatched: 4. The CDR3 runs to 16 residues. Here the CDR3 DNA reads TGTGCCAGCAGCTTGTTGACTAGCGGGGTGACAGATACGCAGTATTTT. Encoded protein: CASSLLTSGVTDTQYF.

This clonotype was counted many times. V gene TRBV20-1 combines with J gene TRBJ1-2, with 7 bases that match TRBD1. The V segment lost 5 bases and the J segment 5 bases; nucleotides outside the gene matches: 8. From germline, CDR1 is DFQATT and CDR2 SNEGSKA (reference sequence). The length of the CDR3 is 13 residues. In DNA, the CDR3 is TGCAGTGCTCCTCAGGGGGGTCGTTATGGCTACACCTTC. It specifies CSAPQGGRYGYTF.

This clonotype has ten or more counts. The V call is TRBV9, the J call TRBJ1-2; the match to TRBD1 covers 9 bases. This CDR3 has 18 amino acids. After removal of 3 bases from V and 7 bases from J, the junction contained 19 bases not matched to a gene. Germline CDR1 reads SGDLS; CDR2 reads YYNGEE. Here the CDR3 DNA reads TGTGCCAGCAGCGGTCCGGCCAAATTGGACGGGACAGGGCCTGGCTACACCTTC. It specifies CASSGPAKLDGTGPGYTF.

The gene calls are TRBV7-2 and TRBJ2-3; perhaps TRBD1 as D (6 bases). This CDR3 contains 15 residues. CDR1 and CDR2 (germline): SGHTA, FQGNSA. Trimming pared 5 bases from V and 3 bases from J, leaving 15 bases between. Written as DNA, the CDR3 is TGTGCCAGCAGCAAACAAGACAGGAAGACAGATACGCAGTATTTT. Its protein is CASSKQDRKTDTQYF.

Many counts were recorded for this clonotype. The chain employs TRBV3-1 and TRBJ2-5; D possibly corresponds to TRBD1 (5 bases). Looked up from germline, CDR1 is LGHDT and CDR2 is YNNKEL (reference sequence). This CDR3 is built from 12 residues. V was cut by 4 bases and J by 5 bases, with 8 bases left in between. The CDR3 here is CASSPQEETQYF. CDR3 nucleotide sequence: TGTGCCAGCAGCCCACAGGAGGAGACCCAGTACTTC.

This clonotype appeared many times. The chain recombines TRBV5-1 with TRBJ2-7; 8 bases map to TRBD1. This CDR3 contains 15 residues. CDR1 and CDR2 (germline): SGHRS, YFSETQ. Trimming at V came to 0 bases and at J to 4 bases, leaving 6 bases not matched to a gene. The CDR3 reads CASSLGQGFAYEQYF. The DNA for the CDR3 is TGCGCCAGCAGCTTGGGACAGGGGTTTGCGTACGAGCAGTACTTC.

This clonotype appeared many times. The chain uses TRBV7-2 and TRBJ2-5, with 8 bases matching TRBD2. With 8 bases clipped from V and 2 bases from J, the junction kept 16 bases outside the gene matches. There are 17 residues in the CDR3. Germline CDR1 SGHTA, CDR2 FQGNSA. CDR3 sequence: CASRPPGAGGWQETQYF. The CDR3 DNA is TGTGCCAGCCGCCCCCCCGGCGCGGGGGGATGGCAAGAGACCCAGTACTTC.

This clonotype was counted at least ten times. The chain couples TRBV7-2 to TRBJ2-3; TRBD2 aligns across 9 bases. Per germline, CDR1 SGHTA and CDR2 FQGNSA. Trimming removed 6 bases from V and 6 bases from J; junction bases left unmatched: 19. This CDR3 is 18 amino acids long. The CDR3 spells CASSFGTSYYQNEDTQYF. The CDR3 nucleotides read TGTGCCAGCAGTTTCGGGACTAGCTATTACCAAAATGAGGATACGCAGTATTTT.

This clonotype was counted many times. The genes are TRBV11-2 and TRBJ2-1, with 9 positions matching TRBD1. The V gene end was trimmed by 5 bases and the J gene end by 5 bases; junction bases not matched to a gene: 7. The CDR3 totals 15 residues. Germline V gene sequence: CDR1 SGHAT, CDR2 FQNNGV. CDR3 sequence (DNA): TGTGCCAGCAGCCCCCTGACAGGGGGTAACAATGAGCAGTTCTTC. Translated: CASSPLTGGNNEQFF.

This clonotype was seen repeatedly, ten times or more. The CDR3 DNA reads TGTGCCATCAGTGGACGAGGGAACCAAGAGACCCAGTACTTC. Protein sequence: CAISGRGNQETQYF. The rearrangement joins TRBV10-3 to TRBJ2-5, with D possibly TRBD2 on 5 matching bases. In germline, CDR1 is ENHRY, CDR2 SYGVKD. V gave up 4 bases and J gave up 0 bases, with 9 bases separating them. This CDR3 contains 14 residues.

This clonotype was detected ten times or more. The chain recombines TRBV7-9 with TRBJ1-2; D ambiguous. CDR1 is SEHNR, CDR2 FQNEAQ, per germline (reference sequence). The CDR3 covers 13 residues. V lost 2 bases to trimming and J lost 10 bases, with 14 bases between them. The CDR3 reads CASSLNVGQHYTF. The CDR3, as DNA: TGTGCCAGCAGCTTAAATGTGGGTCAGCACTACACCTTC.

Ten or more counts support this clonotype. V and J are TRBV18 and TRBJ2-3; D gene unclear. Germline loops: CDR1 KGHSH, CDR2 LQKENI. The CDR3 totals 14 residues. Between the trimmed V and J ends, which lost 4 bases and 4 bases, there was a span of 12 bases. In DNA form, the CDR3 reads TGTGCCAGCTCACACCCCCTAGTGGCAGATACGCAGTATTTT. This codes for CASSHPLVADTQYF.

This clonotype has a count of ten or more. The rearrangement joins TRBV7-2 to TRBJ1-5; D uncertain. Germline V CDR1 and CDR2: SGHTA, FQGNSA. V shed 0 bases and J shed 4 bases, with 7 bases lying between them. CDR3 length equals 14 residues. The CDR3 DNA follows: TGTGCCAGCAGCTTAGCCCAGTTTAATCAGCCCCAGCATTTT. Protein sequence: CASSLAQFNQPQHF.

This clonotype has ten or more counts. The chain has TRBV9 and TRBJ1-3; tentative D call: TRBD1 (6 bases). Germline V lookup: CDR1 SGDLS, CDR2 YYNGEE. V lost 0 bases and J 3 bases, leaving 13 bases between the germline ends. The CDR3 loop spans 16 amino acids. CDR3 sequence reads: CASSVEARGGGNTIYF. CDR3 nucleotide sequence: TGTGCCAGCAGCGTAGAAGCGAGGGGGGGTGGAAACACCATATATTTT.

At least ten counts were recorded for this clonotype. The chain couples TRBV7-2 to TRBJ1-2; 7 bases are shared with TRBD1. V lost 1 base to trimming and J lost 3 bases; unmatched junction nucleotides: 2. The CDR3 sequence is 14 residues long. Germline CDR1 is SGHTA and CDR2 is FQGNSA. The CDR3 loop reads CASSLGQGDYGYTF. The CDR3, as DNA: TGTGCCAGCAGCTTAGGACAGGGCGACTATGGCTACACCTTC.

At least ten counts were recorded for this clonotype. This chain uses TRBV20-1 with TRBJ1-5; D ambiguous. Germline assignment: CDR1 DFQATT and CDR2 SNEGSKA (reference sequence). The CDR3 is made up of 12 amino acids. Trimming cost V 4 bases and J 5 bases, with 9 bases left between them. DNA of the CDR3: TGCAGTGCTAATCCGAATGATCAGCCCCAGCATTTT. This gives the protein CSANPNDQPQHF.

This clonotype was seen ten or more times. V is TRBV4-1 and J is TRBJ2-5; 10 bases are a match to TRBD1. V lost 4 bases to trimming and J lost 5 bases; unmatched junction nucleotides: 4. CDR1 and CDR2 (germline): MGHRA, YSYEKL. CDR3 length: 14 amino acids. CDR3 protein: CASSPGQGFETQYF. Written as DNA, the CDR3 is TGCGCCAGCAGCCCGGGACAGGGGTTTGAGACCCAGTACTTC.

About this clonotype itself: It may be a read error: a sequence one base away is much more abundant. The gene calls are TRBV20-1 and TRBJ2-5, with D tentatively TRBD2 (6 bases). The ends were cut back, 6 bases at V and 5 bases at J, with 19 bases in the middle. The CDR3 has 14 amino acids. In germline, CDR1 is DFQATT, CDR2 SNEGSKA (reference sequence). The CDR3 sequence: CSAAPTRGWETQYF. For the CDR3, the DNA is TGCAGTGCCGCACCGACTAGAGGCTGGGAGACCCAGTACTTC.

Many counts were recorded for this clonotype. The rearrangement joins TRBV7-2 to TRBJ2-7; D possibly matches TRBD1 or TRBD2 (5 bases each). Trimming left V 1 base short and J 0 bases short, with 10 bases between. The CDR3 covers 15 residues. Germline loops: CDR1 SGHTA, CDR2 FQGNSA. CDR3 protein: CASSLVRGSSYEQYF. The CDR3 DNA follows: TGTGCCAGCAGCTTAGTGAGGGGTAGCTCCTACGAGCAGTACTTC. Filled out from reference TRBV7-2 and TRBJ2-7, the complete variable domain reads GAGVSQSPSNKVTEKGKDVELRCDPISGHTALYWYRQSLGQGLEFLIYFQGNSAPDKSGLPSDRFSAERTGGSVSTLTIQRTQQEDSAVYLCASSLVRGSSYEQYFGPGTRLTVT.